This entry lists 19 T cell receptor beta chains sequenced from one sample in a study of CD4+ T cells in melanoma. Generated by immunoSEQ multiplex PCR, the TCRdb table keeps only in-frame clones and is missing some. Of fewer than 15,000 clones in the sample, approximately 80% were seen once. Specimen: cells from a culture (not recorded whether cultured in vitro). The source of these receptors is a human donor with melanoma.

This clone was observed once. The chain combines TRBV7-3 with TRBJ2-5; the match to TRBD2 covers 10 bases. The length of the CDR3 is 18 residues. Germline loops: CDR1 SGHTA, CDR2 FQGTGA. The V and J ends lost 5 bases and 0 bases, in that order; junction bases with no gene match: 12. This CDR3 reads CASSPGASGSSYQETQYF. CDR3 sequence (DNA): TGTGCCAGCAGCCCAGGGGCTAGCGGGAGTTCATACCAAGAGACCCAGTACTTC.

V is TRBV6-6 and J is TRBJ2-7, with a weak D call TRBD1 (6 bases). Trimming left V 3 bases short and J 6 bases short, with 9 bases between. Germline CDR1 reads MNHNY; CDR2 reads SVGAGI (reference sequence). This CDR3 region has 12 residues. CDR3 coding DNA: TGTGCCAGCAGTTATTCAGGGGTCGAGCAGTACTTC. Amino acids: CASSYSGVEQYF.

V gene TRBV7-3 combines with J gene TRBJ2-3, with 8 nucleotides matching TRBD2. CDR1 SGHTA and CDR2 FQGTGA come from the germline V gene. J lost 1 base, V lost 2 bases, and 11 bases had no gene match. This CDR3 has 18 residues. CDR3 sequence reads: CASSLRPAGGGGTDTQYF. DNA for the CDR3: TGTGCCAGCAGCTTACGGCCCGCCGGGGGGGGAGGCACAGATACGCAGTATTTT.

The J gene is TRBJ1-1, the V gene TRBV7-3; a possible D gene is TRBD1 (6 bases). This CDR3 region has 13 residues. V was trimmed by 0 bases and J by 9 bases, leaving 11 bases between them. CDR1 and CDR2 from the germline V gene are SGHTA and FQGTGA. CDR3 in amino acids: CASSLTQDSKAFF. Written as DNA, the CDR3 is TGTGCCAGCAGCTTAACCCAGGACAGTAAAGCTTTCTTT.

J is TRBJ1-5 and V is TRBV5-3, with no clear D. TRBV5-3 is known as an ORF, though its function is uncertain. The CDR3 totals 14 residues. Trimming took off 0 bases at V and 3 bases at J, with 7 bases between the two ends. The CDR3 loop is CARSLAVLNQPQHF. In DNA, the CDR3 is TGTGCCAGAAGCTTGGCGGTCCTCAATCAGCCCCAGCATTTT.

The chain joins TRBV19 to TRBJ1-1; 7 nucleotides agree with TRBD1. V was clipped by 3 bases and J by 0 bases; unmatched bases: 1. Germline-derived CDR1 and CDR2 are LNHDA and SQIVND (reference sequence). This CDR3 is 14 amino acids long. The CDR3 reads CASSMGQLNTEAFF. The DNA for the CDR3 is TGTGCCAGTAGTATGGGACAGTTGAACACTGAAGCTTTCTTT.

The chain combines TRBV5-1 with TRBJ2-3; D could derive from TRBD1 or TRBD2 (5 bases each). V was trimmed by 2 bases and J by 2 bases, leaving 15 bases between them. The germline V gene encodes CDR1 SGHRS and CDR2 YFSETQ. The CDR3 has 16 amino acids. This CDR3 is CASSFGARRNTDTQYF. The CDR3 nucleotides read TGCGCCAGCAGCTTTGGGGCCAGGAGGAACACAGATACGCAGTATTTT.

The chain combines TRBV7-9 with TRBJ2-5; 8 nucleotides line up with TRBD2. The V gene's germline CDR1 is SEHNR and CDR2 FQNEAQ (reference sequence). The CDR3 consists of 13 residues. After removal of 4 bases from V and 7 bases from J, the junction contained 5 bases not matched to a gene. CDR3 sequence: CASSSTGLGTQYF. DNA of the CDR3: TGTGCCAGCAGCTCGACGGGACTAGGGACCCAGTACTTC.

The chain couples TRBV18 to TRBJ1-6, with D uncertain. Trimming left V 6 bases short and J 3 bases short, with 15 bases between. Germline V gene data show CDR1 as KGHSH and CDR2 as LQKENI. The CDR3 consists of 16 residues. The CDR3 loop is CASSNLGESYNSPLHF. The CDR3 DNA follows: TGTGCCAGCTCGAATCTCGGGGAAAGCTATAATTCACCCCTCCACTTT.

This chain uses TRBV6-5 with TRBJ2-6; D unresolved. V was trimmed by 3 bases and J by 0 bases, leaving 3 bases between them. Germline CDR1 and CDR2: MNHEY and SVGAGI. The CDR3 length is 14 residues. Written as DNA, the CDR3 is TGTGCCAGCAGTTATGTCTCTGGGGCCAACGTCCTGACTTTC. Amino acid sequence: CASSYVSGANVLTF.

The rearrangement joins TRBV2 to TRBJ1-2; D is ambiguous. The germline V gene has CDR1 SNHLY and CDR2 FYNNEI. V was trimmed by 4 bases and J by 2 bases, leaving 11 bases between them. CDR3 size: 14 residues. CDR3 in DNA: TGTGCCAGCAGTGGCAGGTCTCGCAACTATGGCTACACCTTC. This sequence encodes CASSGRSRNYGYTF.

The chain has TRBV19 and TRBJ2-7, with 8 positions matching TRBD1. The CDR3 length is 17 residues. Germline V gives CDR1 LNHDA, CDR2 SQIVND (reference sequence). V was clipped by 2 bases and J by 6 bases; unmatched bases: 15. CDR3 amino acids: CASSIRPDRGTPSEQYF. CDR3 coding DNA: TGTGCCAGTAGTATACGACCCGACAGGGGAACCCCCAGCGAGCAGTACTTC.

The chain carries TRBV5-6 and TRBJ2-7; D uncertain. The CDR3 has 13 amino acids. Germline CDR1 and CDR2: SGHDT and YYEEEE. The V gene lost 4 bases and the J gene lost 0 bases, with 8 bases spanning the gap. As DNA, the CDR3 is TGTGCCAGCAGCCCCTTCAGCTCCTACGAGCAGTACTTC. Its protein product is CASSPFSSYEQYF.

The chain combines TRBV5-1 with TRBJ2-3; 8 nucleotides match TRBD2. CDR1 SGHRS and CDR2 YFSETQ come from the germline V gene. The CDR3 is made up of 16 amino acids. J was trimmed by 1 base and V by 3 bases; bases with no gene match: 7. This CDR3 is CASSSPSGRGTDTQYF. In DNA form, the CDR3 reads TGCGCCAGCAGCTCACCTAGCGGGCGAGGCACAGATACGCAGTATTTT.

The CDR3 spells CAGQDRIDSPLHF. CDR3 coding DNA: TGTGCCGGACAGGACAGGATCGATTCACCCCTCCACTTT. The J gene is TRBJ1-6, the V gene TRBV6-1; TRBD1 aligns across 7 bases. This CDR3 is built from 13 residues. CDR1 is MNHNS, CDR2 SASEGT, per germline. After removal of 11 bases from V and 8 bases from J, the junction contained 9 bases not matched to a gene.

A few counts support this clone. The V call is TRBV5-6, the J call TRBJ2-2; D uncertain. Germline values: CDR1 SGHDT, CDR2 YYEEEE. V was pared by 2 bases and J by 4 bases, with 12 bases between. This CDR3 spans 15 amino acids. This CDR3 is CASSLRTPVTGELFF. The CDR3, as DNA: TGTGCCAGCAGCTTACGAACTCCGGTCACCGGGGAGCTGTTTTTT.

V and J are TRBV19 and TRBJ2-3; 11 nucleotides align to TRBD2. The V and J ends lost 1 base and 2 bases, in that order; junction bases with no gene match: 11. There are 19 residues in the CDR3. The V gene's germline CDR1 is LNHDA and CDR2 SQIVND (reference sequence). The CDR3 sequence: CASSIVASGGTGYTDTQYF. For the CDR3, the DNA is TGTGCCAGTAGTATAGTGGCTAGCGGGGGGACAGGGTACACAGATACGCAGTATTTT.

The V and J genes are TRBV9 and TRBJ2-2; tentative D call: TRBD1 (6 bases). Per germline, CDR1 SGDLS and CDR2 YYNGEE. V gave up 4 bases and J gave up 0 bases, with 10 bases separating them. The CDR3 covers 15 residues. CDR3 sequence: CASSLKGANTGELFF. The CDR3 nucleotides are TGTGCCAGCAGCCTGAAGGGGGCGAACACCGGGGAGCTGTTTTTT. Full variable domain (outside the CDR3, taken from reference TRBV9 and TRBJ2-2): DSGVTQTPKHLITATGQRVTLRCSPRSGDLSVYWYQQSLDQGLQFLIQYYNGEERAKGNILERFSAQQFPDLHSELNLSSLELGDSALYFCASSLKGANTGELFFGEGSRLTVL.

This clone was detected only once. V is TRBV10-3 and J is TRBJ2-7; possible D gene TRBD1, 5 bases. Germline CDR1 ENHRY, CDR2 SYGVKD. The CDR3 runs to 14 residues. The germline V and J ends were trimmed by 6 bases and 3 bases, with 15 bases remaining between them. The CDR3 DNA reads as TGTGCCATCAGGGCTAAAGTAGGGGACTACGAGCAGTACTTC. Amino acid sequence: CAIRAKVGDYEQYF.